These 10 T cell receptor beta chains were sequenced from one sample in a study of Graves' ophthalmopathy and Graves' hyperthyroidism. The TCR beta CDR3 regions underwent amplification from RNA transcripts. The first-round RT-PCR employed HTBI primers together with the Qiagen OneStep RT-PCR kit. A multiplex PCR was then performed as the second round. TCRdb re-called the multiplex PCR reads through MiXCR, storing one row per CDR3 protein. The sample lists about 400,000 distinct CDR3 sequences; 15% were seen once. Sequenced material: peripheral blood. The receptor source for this set is a young woman with stable Graves' hyperthyroidism.

The table lists this clonotype with many counts. V gene TRBV28 combines with J gene TRBJ1-2, with 8 bases that match TRBD1. CDR1 and CDR2 (germline): MDHEN, SYDVKM. V lost 5 bases, J lost 5 bases, and 7 bases stayed unmatched. CDR3 length: 14 amino acids. CDR3 region: CASSPVQGAYGYTF. The CDR3 DNA sequence: TGTGCCAGCAGTCCCGTCCAGGGGGCGTATGGCTACACCTTC.

This clonotype was seen many times. The V call is TRBV11-2, the J call TRBJ1-6; TRBD1 might be the D (5 bases). The CDR3 totals 19 residues. Germline V gene sequence: CDR1 SGHAT, CDR2 FQNNGV. Trimming stripped 4 bases from V and 10 bases from J, with 29 bases between. The CDR3 region has the DNA TGTGCCAGCAGCTCTTATTGGCCAGGGCTGAATATAGGAGACTCACCCCTCCACTTT. This translates into CASSSYWPGLNIGDSPLHF.

This clonotype was picked up many times. J is TRBJ1-5 and V is TRBV11-3; D perhaps matches TRBD1 (5 bases). The CDR3 contains 16 residues. V shed 2 bases and J shed 1 base, with 12 bases lying between them. Germline values: CDR1 SGHNT, CDR2 YENEEA. CDR3 residues: CASSLYMTASNQPQHF. The CDR3 DNA sequence: TGTGCCAGCAGCTTATATATGACAGCCAGCAATCAGCCCCAGCATTTT.

This clonotype appeared many times. The gene calls are TRBV19 and TRBJ1-1; no clear D. V shed 5 bases and J shed 1 base, with 14 bases lying between them. CDR3 size: 15 residues. Germline loops: CDR1 LNHDA, CDR2 SQIVND (reference sequence). The CDR3 spells CASSDYTGRNTEAFF. The CDR3 DNA reads as TGTGCCAGTAGTGACTATACGGGGAGGAACACTGAAGCTTTCTTT. Together with reference TRBV19 and TRBJ1-1, the CDR3 gives the full variable domain: DGGITQSPKYLFRKEGQNVTLSCEQNLNHDAMYWYRQDPGQGLRLIYYSQIVNDFQKGDIAEGYSVSREKKESFPLTVTSAQKNPTAFYLCASSDYTGRNTEAFFGQGTRLTVV.

Concerning this clonotype: Just one base apart from a much larger clone, this may be a read error. The chain links TRBV7-9 to TRBJ1-5; perhaps TRBD1 as D (5 bases). The germline V and J ends were trimmed by 6 bases and 7 bases, with 10 bases remaining between them. The CDR3 is made up of 12 amino acids. CDR1 and CDR2 (germline): SEHNR, FQNEAQ (reference sequence). CDR3: CASSVGEQPQHF. For the CDR3, the DNA is TGTGCCAGCAGTGTGGGGGAACAGCCCCAGCATTTT.

This clonotype appeared many times. The rearrangement uses TRBV6-2 or TRBV6-3 and TRBJ1-5; no firm D call. V gave up 6 bases and J gave up 3 bases, with 12 bases separating them. The CDR3 consists of 14 residues. Germline values: CDR1 MNHEY, CDR2 SVGEGT. CDR3 nucleotides: TGTGCCAGCAGGGGTTTCGGTGCCAATCAGCCCCAGCATTTT. Protein sequence: CASRGFGANQPQHF.

This clonotype was detected ten times or more. V gene TRBV15 combines with J gene TRBJ2-7; D is unresolved. Trimming stripped 5 bases from V and 6 bases from J, with 17 bases between. This CDR3 is built from 14 residues. The V gene's germline CDR1 is LNHNV and CDR2 YYDKDF (reference sequence). CDR3 coding DNA: TGTGCCACCAGCCCCCGGACGTCGGCCACCGAGCAGTACTTC. It yields the protein CATSPRTSATEQYF. Using reference TRBV15 and TRBJ2-7 for the parts outside the CDR3, the full variable domain is DAMVIQNPRYQVTQFGKPVTLSCSQTLNHNVMYWYQQKSSQAPKLLFHYYDKDFNNEADTPDNFQSRRPNTSFCFLDIRSPGLGDTAMYLCATSPRTSATEQYFGPGTRLTVT.

The rearrangement uses TRBV11-2 and TRBJ2-2; 7 nucleotides align to TRBD2. V lost 0 bases, J lost 7 bases, and 8 bases stayed unmatched. Germline assignment: CDR1 SGHAT and CDR2 FQNNGV. CDR3 size: 16 residues. CDR3 nucleotide sequence: TGTGCCAGCAGCTTAGAATCTGGGCGGGAGCTCGGGGAGCTGTTTTTT. Translated: CASSLESGRELGELFF.

The sample holds many counts of this clonotype. This rearrangement joins TRBV20-1 to TRBJ1-1, with D hard to call. The CDR3 contains 16 residues. The V end lost 3 bases, the J end lost 0 bases, and 17 bases lay between the germline ends. The germline V gene has CDR1 DFQATT and CDR2 SNEGSKA (reference sequence). The CDR3 bases are TGCAGTGCTAGCGTCCGGGGTTGGAACATGAACACTGAAGCTTTCTTT. Protein: CSASVRGWNMNTEAFF.

For this clonotype: In this CDR3 the conserved last residue, phenylalanine or tryptophan, is missing, so a read error is likely. This chain connects TRBV6-1 to TRBJ1-1, with D unresolved. The CDR3 runs 15 residues. V lost 2 bases and J lost 1, with 11 bases in between. Looked up from germline, CDR1 is MNHNS and CDR2 is SASEGT. CDR3 in DNA: TGTGCCAGCAGTGAACCGGGGTTCCCGAACACTGAAGCTTTCGTT. Translation: CASSEPGFPNTEAFV.